The sequence of this TCR beta chain was determined in a study of beta chain features in type 1 diabetes. Germline loops: CDR1 SGHDN, CDR2 FVKESK. CDR3 size: 13 residues. V gave up 2 bases and J gave up 5 bases, with 9 bases separating them. Notes on the study in general: Shortening that was moderate but significant affected the TCRB CDR3s of Type 1 diabetes patients in all four CD4+ subsets.

As concerns this clone: Its matching antigen is unknown.

All of the isolated RNA was reverse transcribed, so expressed TCRB transcripts were sequenced. Clones were sequenced by immunoSEQ multiplex PCR, and TCRdb holds only the in-frame ones, with some missing. The sample has approximately 160,000 clones; roughly 60% are singletons. The TCR comes from a man younger than 45 with type 1 diabetes. Input material: naive CD4+ T cells from blood. The rearrangement links TRBV14 to TRBJ2-5, with D perhaps matching TRBD2 (5 bases). The CDR3 DNA follows: TGTGCCAGCAGCCAAAGGCCGGGGGAGACCCAGTACTTC. The encoded protein is CASSQRPGETQYF.